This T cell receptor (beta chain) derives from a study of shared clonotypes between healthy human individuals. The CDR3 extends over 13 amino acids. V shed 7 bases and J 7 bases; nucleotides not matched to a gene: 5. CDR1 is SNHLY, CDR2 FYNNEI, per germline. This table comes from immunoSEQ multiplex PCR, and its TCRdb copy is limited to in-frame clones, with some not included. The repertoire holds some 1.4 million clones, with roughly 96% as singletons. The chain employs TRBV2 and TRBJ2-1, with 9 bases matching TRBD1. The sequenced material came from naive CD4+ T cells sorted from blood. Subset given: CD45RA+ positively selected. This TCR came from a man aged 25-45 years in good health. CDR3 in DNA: TGTGCCAGCAACCGGGACAGGGCTAATGAGCAGTTCTTC. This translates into CASNRDRANEQFF.